The rows below give T cell receptor beta chains drawn from one sample of a study of blood T cell repertoires in COVID-19. Libraries were prepared by immunoSEQ multiplex PCR; TCRdb keeps only in-frame clonotypes and omits some of them. This table has approximately 70,000 clones, 75% to 85% appearing once. Sequencing was performed on peripheral blood. The receptors originated from a woman aged 80 or older with active or convalescent COVID-19. Both conserved end residues are part of each CDR3. A D gene is named only where the DNA matches it firmly. Part of the rows lack a size; the others show once, few, many or a class for expanded clones.

>.|TRBJ2-5|TRBV7-8|TRBD1
CASSLQGDFMVETQYF
TGTGCCAGCAGCTTGCAGGGGGATTTTATGGTAGAGACCCAGTACTTC
>.|TRBJ2-1|TRBV20-1|TRBD2
CSASSSGSCVF
TGCAGTGCTAGCTCTAGCGGGAGTTGTGTCTTC
>.|TRBJ2-7|TRBV11-2|.
CASSPPGLSEQYF
TGTGCCAGCAGCCCGCCTGGGCTTAGCGAGCAGTACTTC
>few|TRBJ2-7|TRBV5-1|TRBD2
CASIGLGSYEQYF
TGCGCCAGCATCGGACTAGGTTCCTACGAGCAGTACTTC
>.|TRBJ1-1|TRBV11-2|.
CASSWGRIRRMGRGTEAFF
TGTGCCAGCAGCTGGGGCCGGATTCGAAGGATGGGTAGGGGCACTGAAGCTTTCTTT
>.|TRBJ1-4|TRBV7-9|TRBD1
CASSPGTGNEKLFF
TGTGCCAGCAGCCCCGGGACAGGGAATGAAAAACTGTTTTTT
>.|TRBJ2-1|TRBV6-2/TRBV6-3|TRBD2
CASSYGLAGDKPYNEQFF
TGTGCCAGCAGTTACGGGCTAGCGGGGGACAAGCCCTACAATGAGCAGTTCTTC
>few|TRBJ2-3|TRBV5-1|TRBD2
CASSTWTSGSTDTQYF
TGCGCCAGCAGCACCTGGACTAGCGGGAGCACAGATACGCAGTATTTT
>.|TRBJ2-1|TRBV24-1|.
CATSDFSGNEQFF
TGTGCCACCAGTGATTTTTCGGGCAATGAGCAGTTCTTC
>.|TRBJ2-7|TRBV2|.
CASNDRFYEQYF
TGTGCCAGCAATGACAGATTCTACGAGCAGTACTTC
>once|TRBJ1-2|TRBV27|TRBD1
CASSRLTGPFGYTF
TGTGCCAGCAGTCGCTTGACAGGGCCTTTTGGCTACACCTTC
>.|TRBJ1-1|TRBV27|.
CASRLRGGRTEAFF
TGTGCCAGCAGACTCCGGGGAGGAAGGACTGAAGCTTTCTTT
>.|TRBJ1-4|TRBV12-5|TRBD1
CASGGTGGEKLFF
TGTGCTAGTGGAGGGACAGGGGGAGAAAAACTGTTTTTT
>.|TRBJ1-2|TRBV3-1/TRBV3-2|.
CASSQGPLQGLDYGYTF
TGTGCCAGCAGCCAAGGCCCCCTTCAGGGGTTAGACTATGGCTACACCTTC
>.|TRBJ2-7|TRBV18|TRBD2
CASSPPFGRAPYEQYF
TGTGCCAGCTCACCACCTTTCGGGAGGGCCCCCTACGAGCAGTACTTC
>.|TRBJ1-2|TRBV7-2|TRBD1
CASSPSSDRGYGYTF
TGTGCCAGCAGCCCCTCCTCGGACAGGGGGTATGGCTACACCTTC
>.|TRBJ2-1|TRBV19|TRBD1
CASQIRQGARNEQFF
TGTGCCAGCCAAATCCGACAGGGGGCTCGGAATGAGCAGTTCTTC
>.|TRBJ1-2|TRBV2|TRBD1
CASRTTGGAYGYTF
TGTGCCAGCAGAACGACAGGGGGCGCGTATGGCTACACCTTC
>.|TRBJ1-5|TRBV19|.
CASSIKPSSGGNQPQHF
TGTGCCAGTAGTATCAAGCCCTCGTCGGGGGGGAATCAGCCCCAGCATTTT
>.|TRBJ2-4|TRBV4-2|TRBD1
CASSENRGRKNIQYF
TGTGCCAGCAGCGAAAACAGGGGGCGCAAGAACATTCAGTACTTC
>.|TRBJ2-7|TRBV5-6|.
CASSLTGRNYEQYF
TGTGCCAGCAGCTTGACAGGCAGGAACTACGAGCAGTACTTC
>.|TRBJ1-5|TRBV21-1|.
CASSTGKFSNQPQHF
TGTGCCAGCAGCACGGGGAAATTTAGCAATCAGCCCCAGCATTTT
>once|TRBJ2-3|TRBV19|.
CASSLNSDTQYF
TGTGCCAGTAGTCTTAACTCAGATACGCAGTATTTT
>.|TRBJ2-1|TRBV19|.
CASSIGGGSRVGEQFF
TGTGCCAGTAGTATAGGAGGAGGGAGCCGGGTAGGTGAGCAGTTCTTC
>.|TRBJ1-2|TRBV3-1/TRBV3-2|.
CASSVRREGGYTF
TGTGCCAGCAGCGTAAGGCGGGAGGGCGGCTACACCTTC
>once|TRBJ2-6|TRBV9|.
CASSVDIGGRSGANVLTF
TGTGCCAGCAGCGTAGATATCGGTGGGAGGTCTGGGGCCAACGTCCTGACTTTC
>.|TRBJ1-1|TRBV10-3|TRBD1
CAIRIGTGGETQSGSPMNTEAFF
TGTGCCATCAGAATCGGGACAGGGGGCGAGACACAAAGCGGGTCCCCCATGAACACTGAAGCTTTCTTT
>.|TRBJ2-7|TRBV28|.
CASTPGHRASYEQYF
TGTGCCAGCACACCAGGGCACAGGGCCTCCTACGAGCAGTACTTC
>.|TRBJ1-1|TRBV5-1|.
CASSSYRVGSDTEAFF
TGCGCCAGCAGCTCCTACAGGGTCGGGTCGGACACTGAAGCTTTCTTT
>.|TRBJ1-1|TRBV27|.
CASSPGALRGAFF
TGTGCCAGCAGCCCAGGGGCCCTAAGGGGGGCTTTCTTT
>.|TRBJ2-5|TRBV6-6|.
CASSLLLEETQYF
TGTGCCAGCAGTTTACTCCTAGAAGAGACCCAGTACTTC
>.|TRBJ1-2|TRBV19|.
CATHRANYGYTF
TGTGCCACTCACAGGGCTAACTATGGCTACACCTTC
>.|TRBJ2-1|TRBV6-1|TRBD1
CASSETGQGSYEQFF
TGTGCCAGCAGTGAGACGGGACAGGGGAGTTATGAGCAGTTCTTC